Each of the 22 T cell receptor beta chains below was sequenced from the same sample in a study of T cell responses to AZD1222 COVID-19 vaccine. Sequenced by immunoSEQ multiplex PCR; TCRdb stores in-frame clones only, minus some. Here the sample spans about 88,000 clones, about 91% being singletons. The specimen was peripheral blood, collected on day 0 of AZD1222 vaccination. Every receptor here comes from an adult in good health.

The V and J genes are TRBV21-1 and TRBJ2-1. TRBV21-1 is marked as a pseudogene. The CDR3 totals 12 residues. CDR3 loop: CASSKGVREQFF. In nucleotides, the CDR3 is TGTGCCAGCAGCAAAGGGGTCCGGGAGCAGTTCTTC.

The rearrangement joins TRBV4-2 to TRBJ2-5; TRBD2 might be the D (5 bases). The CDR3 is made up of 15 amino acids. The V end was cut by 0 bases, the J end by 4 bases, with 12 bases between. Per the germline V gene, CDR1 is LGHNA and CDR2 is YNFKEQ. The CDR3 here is CASSQDWTGRETQYF. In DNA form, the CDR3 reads TGTGCCAGCAGCCAAGATTGGACTGGGAGAGAGACCCAGTACTTC.

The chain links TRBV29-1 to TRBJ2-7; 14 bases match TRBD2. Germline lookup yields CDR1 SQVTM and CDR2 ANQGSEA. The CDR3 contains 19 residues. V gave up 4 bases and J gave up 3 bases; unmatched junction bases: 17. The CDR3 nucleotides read TGCAGCGTTGGGATTTACGGAACGGGACTAGCGGGAGCCAACTACGAGCAGTACTTC. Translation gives CSVGIYGTGLAGANYEQYF.

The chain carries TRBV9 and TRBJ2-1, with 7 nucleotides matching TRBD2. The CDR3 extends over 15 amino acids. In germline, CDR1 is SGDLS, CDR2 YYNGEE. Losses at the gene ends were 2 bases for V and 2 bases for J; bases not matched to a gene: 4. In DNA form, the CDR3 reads TGTGCCAGCAGCGTGGCGGGAGACCCCTACAATGAGCAGTTCTTC. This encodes CASSVAGDPYNEQFF.

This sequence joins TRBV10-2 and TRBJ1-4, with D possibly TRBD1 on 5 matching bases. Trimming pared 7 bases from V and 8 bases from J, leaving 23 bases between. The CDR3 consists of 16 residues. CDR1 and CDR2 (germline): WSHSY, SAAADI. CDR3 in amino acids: CASTWDPKEGREKLFF. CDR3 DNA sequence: TGCGCCAGCACCTGGGACCCCAAGGAAGGAAGGGAAAAACTGTTTTTT.

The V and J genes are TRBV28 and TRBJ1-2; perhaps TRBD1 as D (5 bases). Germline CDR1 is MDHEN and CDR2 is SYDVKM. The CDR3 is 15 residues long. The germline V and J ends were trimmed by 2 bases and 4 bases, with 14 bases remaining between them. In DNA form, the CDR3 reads TGTGCCAGCAGTTTAGGGGGGGGTACCGCCTATGGCTACACCTTC. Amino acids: CASSLGGGTAYGYTF.

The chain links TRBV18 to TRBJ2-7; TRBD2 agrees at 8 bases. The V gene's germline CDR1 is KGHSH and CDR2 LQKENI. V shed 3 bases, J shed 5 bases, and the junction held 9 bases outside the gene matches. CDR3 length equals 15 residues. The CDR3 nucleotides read TGTGCCAGCTCACCGCCTGGGACTAGGTCCCACGAGCAGTACTTC. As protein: CASSPPGTRSHEQYF.

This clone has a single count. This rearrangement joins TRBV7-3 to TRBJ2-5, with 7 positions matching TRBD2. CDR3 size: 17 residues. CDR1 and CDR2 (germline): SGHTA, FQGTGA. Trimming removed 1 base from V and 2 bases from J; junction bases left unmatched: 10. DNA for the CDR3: TGTGCCAGCAGCTTAAGTGGGAGGGCCCTCGGGCAAGAGACCCAGTACTTC. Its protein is CASSLSGRALGQETQYF.

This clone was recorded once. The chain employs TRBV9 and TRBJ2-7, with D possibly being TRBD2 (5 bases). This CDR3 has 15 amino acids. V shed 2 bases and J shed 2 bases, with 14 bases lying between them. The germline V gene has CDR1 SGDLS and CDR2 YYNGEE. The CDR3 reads CASSVGASLPYEQYF. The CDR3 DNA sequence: TGTGCCAGCAGCGTGGGAGCCTCTTTACCCTACGAGCAGTACTTC.

CDR3 sequence: CASGPSSWARSNEQFF. The DNA for the CDR3 is TGTGCTAGTGGTCCCTCATCGTGGGCTCGGAGCAATGAGCAGTTCTTC. The chain employs TRBV12-5 and TRBJ2-1, with D unresolved. The germline V gene has CDR1 LGHNT and CDR2 FRNRAP. The ends were cut back, 5 bases at V and 6 bases at J, with 20 bases in the middle. The CDR3 sequence is 16 residues long.

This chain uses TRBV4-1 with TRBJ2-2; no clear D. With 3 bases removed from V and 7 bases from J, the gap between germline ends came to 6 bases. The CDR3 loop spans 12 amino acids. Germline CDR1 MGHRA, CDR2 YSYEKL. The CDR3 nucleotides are TGCGCCAGCAGCCAGACCGACGGGGAGCTGTTTTTT. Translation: CASSQTDGELFF.

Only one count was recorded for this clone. In nucleotides, the CDR3 is TGTGCCATCAAACCGGACAGGGCGAACAATGAGCAGTTCTTC. Protein: CAIKPDRANNEQFF. The V and J genes are TRBV10-3 and TRBJ2-1, with 8 bases lining up with TRBD1. V shed 7 bases and J 5 bases; nucleotides not matched to a gene: 7. The CDR3 runs to 14 residues. Per germline, CDR1 ENHRY and CDR2 SYGVKD.

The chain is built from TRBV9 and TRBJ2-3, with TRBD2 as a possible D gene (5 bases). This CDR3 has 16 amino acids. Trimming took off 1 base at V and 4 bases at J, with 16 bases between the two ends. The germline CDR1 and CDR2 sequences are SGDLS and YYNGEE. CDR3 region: CASSVSGGSKADTQYF. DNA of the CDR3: TGTGCCAGCAGCGTATCCGGCGGGTCTAAGGCAGATACGCAGTATTTT. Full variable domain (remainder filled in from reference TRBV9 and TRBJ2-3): DSGVTQTPKHLITATGQRVTLRCSPRSGDLSVYWYQQSLDQGLQFLIQYYNGEERAKGNILERFSAQQFPDLHSELNLSSLELGDSALYFCASSVSGGSKADTQYFGPGTRLTVL.

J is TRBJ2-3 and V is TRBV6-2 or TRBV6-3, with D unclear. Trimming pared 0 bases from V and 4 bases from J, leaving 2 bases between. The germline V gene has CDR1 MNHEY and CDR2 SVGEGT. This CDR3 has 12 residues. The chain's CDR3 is CASSYSPDTQYF. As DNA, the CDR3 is TGTGCCAGCAGTTACTCTCCAGATACGCAGTATTTT.

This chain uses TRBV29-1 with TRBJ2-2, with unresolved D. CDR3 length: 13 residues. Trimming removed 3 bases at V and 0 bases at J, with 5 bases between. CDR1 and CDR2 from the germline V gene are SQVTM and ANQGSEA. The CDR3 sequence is CSVESTNTGELFF. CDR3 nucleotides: TGCAGCGTTGAGAGCACGAACACCGGGGAGCTGTTTTTT.

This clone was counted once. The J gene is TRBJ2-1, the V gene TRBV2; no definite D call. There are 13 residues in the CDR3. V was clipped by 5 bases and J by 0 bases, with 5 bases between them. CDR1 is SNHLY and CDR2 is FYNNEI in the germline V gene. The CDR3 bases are TGTGCCAGCAGTTTGAGCTCCTACAATGAGCAGTTCTTC. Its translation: CASSLSSYNEQFF.

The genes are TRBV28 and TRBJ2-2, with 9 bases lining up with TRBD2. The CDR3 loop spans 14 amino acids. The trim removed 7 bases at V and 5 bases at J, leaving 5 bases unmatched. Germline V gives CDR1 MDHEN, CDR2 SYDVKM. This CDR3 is CASTSSGTTGELFF. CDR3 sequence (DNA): TGTGCCAGCACCTCTAGCGGGACAACCGGGGAGCTGTTTTTT.

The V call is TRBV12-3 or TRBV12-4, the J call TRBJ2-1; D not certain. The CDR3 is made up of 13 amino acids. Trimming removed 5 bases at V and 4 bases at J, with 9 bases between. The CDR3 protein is CASSVDRYNEQFF. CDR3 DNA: TGTGCCAGCAGTGTTGACCGTTACAATGAGCAGTTCTTC.

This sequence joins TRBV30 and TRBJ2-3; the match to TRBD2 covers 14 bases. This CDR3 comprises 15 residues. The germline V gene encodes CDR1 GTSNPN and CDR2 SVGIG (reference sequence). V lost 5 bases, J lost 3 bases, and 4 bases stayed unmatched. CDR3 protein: CAWGLAGGVTDTQYF. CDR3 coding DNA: TGTGCCTGGGGACTAGCGGGAGGTGTTACAGATACGCAGTATTTT.

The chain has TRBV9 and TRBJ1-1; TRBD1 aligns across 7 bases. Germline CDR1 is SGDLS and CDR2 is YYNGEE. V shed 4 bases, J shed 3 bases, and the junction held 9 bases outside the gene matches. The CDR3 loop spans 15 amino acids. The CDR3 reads CASSRTGQADTEAFF. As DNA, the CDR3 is TGTGCCAGCAGCCGTACCGGACAGGCTGACACTGAAGCTTTCTTT.

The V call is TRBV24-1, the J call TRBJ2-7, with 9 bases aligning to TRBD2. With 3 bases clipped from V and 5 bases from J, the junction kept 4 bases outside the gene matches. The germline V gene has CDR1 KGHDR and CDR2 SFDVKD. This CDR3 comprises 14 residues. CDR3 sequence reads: CATSDVVAGDEQYF. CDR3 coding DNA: TGTGCCACCAGTGATGTGGTAGCGGGAGACGAGCAGTACTTC.

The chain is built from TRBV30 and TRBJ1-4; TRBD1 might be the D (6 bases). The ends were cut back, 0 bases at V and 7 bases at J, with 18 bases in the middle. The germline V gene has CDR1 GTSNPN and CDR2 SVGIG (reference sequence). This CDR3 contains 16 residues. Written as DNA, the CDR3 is TGTGCCTGGAGTGTACTCGGGGCAGGGGAGTTTGAAAAACTGTTTTTT. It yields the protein CAWSVLGAGEFEKLFF.